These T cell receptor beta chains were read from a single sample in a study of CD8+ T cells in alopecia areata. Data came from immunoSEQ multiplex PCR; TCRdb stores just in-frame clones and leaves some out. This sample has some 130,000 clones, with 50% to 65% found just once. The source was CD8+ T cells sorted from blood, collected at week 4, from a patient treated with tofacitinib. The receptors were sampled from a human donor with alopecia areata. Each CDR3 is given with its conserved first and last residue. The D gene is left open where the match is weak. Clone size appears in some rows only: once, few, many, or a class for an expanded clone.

CDR3: CAIMSSSGLRTYEQYF
DNA: TGTGCCATCATGTCTTCTAGCGGCCTCAGAACCTACGAGCAGTACTTC
size: few
V: TRBV10-3
D: TRBD2
J: TRBJ2-7

CDR3: CASSLGSYEQYF
DNA: TGTGCCAGCAGCTTGGGGTCCTACGAGCAGTACTTC
size: NA
V: TRBV11-2
D: NA
J: TRBJ2-7

CDR3: CAWSGQGETSYEQYF
DNA: TGTGCCTGGAGTGGACAGGGGGAGACCTCCTACGAGCAGTACTTC
size: NA
V: TRBV30
D: TRBD1
J: TRBJ2-7

CDR3: CASRGGITGSGANVLTF
DNA: TGTGCCAGCAGGGGAGGTATCACAGGGTCTGGGGCCAACGTCCTGACTTTC
size: NA
V: TRBV9
D: NA
J: TRBJ2-6

CDR3: CSVDTSGGYEQYF
DNA: TGCAGCGTTGATACTAGCGGGGGGTACGAGCAGTACTTC
size: NA
V: TRBV29-1
D: TRBD2
J: TRBJ2-7

CDR3: CASSSPPEAFF
DNA: TGTGCCAGCAGCTCGCCGCCTGAAGCTTTCTTT
size: NA
V: TRBV7-6
D: NA
J: TRBJ1-1

CDR3: CASRDRGSYEQYF
DNA: TGTGCCAGCAGGGACAGGGGCTCCTACGAGCAGTACTTC
size: NA
V: TRBV5-4
D: TRBD1
J: TRBJ2-7

CDR3: CASSPPRAGLNTEAFF
DNA: TGTGCCAGTAGTCCCCCCCGGGCGGGATTGAACACTGAAGCTTTCTTT
size: NA
V: TRBV19
D: NA
J: TRBJ1-1

CDR3: CASSQDRSFGETQYF
DNA: TGTGCCAGCAGCCAGGACAGGTCGTTTGGGGAGACCCAGTACTTC
size: NA
V: TRBV6-5
D: TRBD1
J: TRBJ2-5

CDR3: CASSDTYEQYF
DNA: TGTGCCAGCAGCGACACCTACGAGCAGTACTTC
size: few
V: TRBV5-4
D: NA
J: TRBJ2-7

CDR3: CASVRQGTREQYF
DNA: TGTGCCAGCGTGAGACAGGGGACGAGGGAGCAGTACTTC
size: few
V: TRBV13
D: TRBD1
J: TRBJ2-7

CDR3: CASTADRGIEAFF
DNA: TGTGCCAGTACCGCCGACAGGGGGATTGAAGCTTTCTTT
size: NA
V: TRBV19
D: TRBD1
J: TRBJ1-1

CDR3: CASSLRDRGVKAQETQYF
DNA: TGTGCCAGCAGCTTACGGGACAGGGGCGTCAAGGCACAAGAGACCCAGTACTTC
size: few
V: TRBV7-8
D: TRBD1
J: TRBJ2-5

CDR3: CATSSNRGSKYGYTF
DNA: TGTGCCACCAGCAGCAACAGGGGGTCGAAGTATGGCTACACCTTC
size: NA
V: TRBV15
D: TRBD1
J: TRBJ1-2

CDR3: CASSQESQTNTGELFF
DNA: TGCGCCAGCAGCCAAGAATCCCAGACGAACACCGGGGAGCTGTTTTTT
size: NA
V: TRBV4-3
D: NA
J: TRBJ2-2

CDR3: CASSQDRAGGTDTQYF
DNA: TGCGCCAGCAGCCAAGATCGAGCGGGGGGAACAGATACGCAGTATTTT
size: NA
V: TRBV4-3
D: TRBD2
J: TRBJ2-3

CDR3: CASSRQGAEDTEAFF
DNA: TGTGCCAGCAGCCGACAGGGGGCGGAAGACACTGAAGCTTTCTTT
size: NA
V: TRBV7-9
D: TRBD1
J: TRBJ1-1

CDR3: CASSAGGGVGETQYF
DNA: TGTGCCAGCAGCGCGGGAGGTGGGGTGGGGGAGACCCAGTACTTC
size: NA
V: TRBV9
D: TRBD2
J: TRBJ2-5

CDR3: CATSFYGGAHEQFF
DNA: TGTGCCACCAGTTTTTATGGGGGGGCGCATGAGCAGTTCTTC
size: NA
V: TRBV15
D: NA
J: TRBJ2-1

CDR3: CSVDRGTEQNTEAFF
DNA: TGCAGCGTTGATCGTGGGACAGAACAGAACACTGAAGCTTTCTTT
size: NA
V: TRBV29-1
D: TRBD1
J: TRBJ1-1

CDR3: CASSLERGGYGYTF
DNA: TGTGCCAGCAGCTTGGAGAGGGGTGGCTATGGCTACACCTTC
size: NA
V: TRBV5-4
D: NA
J: TRBJ1-2

CDR3: CASSLVSQGALHEQYF
DNA: TGTGCCAGCAGCTTAGTTTCCCAGGGGGCCCTCCACGAGCAGTACTTC
size: few
V: TRBV7-8
D: TRBD1
J: TRBJ2-7

CDR3: CASSQDWASGVSDTQYF
DNA: TGTGCCAGCAGCCAAGATTGGGCTAGCGGGGTTTCAGATACGCAGTATTTT
size: NA
V: TRBV4-2
D: TRBD2
J: TRBJ2-3

CDR3: CSAAGGGSTEAFF
DNA: TGCAGCGCTGCAGGTGGAGGGAGCACTGAAGCTTTCTTT
size: few
V: TRBV29-1
D: NA
J: TRBJ1-1

CDR3: CSVEMTGSAFF
DNA: TGCAGCGTGGAAATGACAGGGAGCGCTTTCTTT
size: NA
V: TRBV29-1
D: TRBD1
J: TRBJ1-1

CDR3: CASSVGQGHYEQYF
DNA: TGTGCCAGCAGCGTAGGGCAGGGCCACTACGAGCAGTACTTC
size: NA
V: TRBV9
D: NA
J: TRBJ2-7

CDR3: CASRSWTVQETQYF
DNA: TGTGCCAGCAGGAGTTGGACAGTCCAAGAGACCCAGTACTTC
size: NA
V: TRBV6-1
D: NA
J: TRBJ2-5

CDR3: CASTPSGTASSYEQYF
DNA: TGTGCCAGCACCCCTTCCGGGACCGCCAGCTCCTACGAGCAGTACTTC
size: NA
V: TRBV5-6
D: NA
J: TRBJ2-7

CDR3: CASGTFEQFF
DNA: TGTGCCAGCGGCACATTTGAGCAGTTCTTC
size: NA
V: TRBV5-6
D: NA
J: TRBJ2-1

CDR3: CASSETGGSYEQYF
DNA: TGTGCCAGCAGTGAGACAGGGGGTTCCTACGAGCAGTACTTC
size: once
V: TRBV25-1
D: TRBD1
J: TRBJ2-7

CDR3: CASSLIGGVADTQYF
DNA: TGTGCCAGCAGTTTAATTGGCGGGGTGGCAGATACGCAGTATTTT
size: NA
V: TRBV27
D: NA
J: TRBJ2-3

CDR3: CASSIQTYNEQFF
DNA: TGTGCCAGCAGCATACAGACCTACAATGAGCAGTTCTTC
size: NA
V: TRBV4-2
D: NA
J: TRBJ2-1

CDR3: CASSYLALEGTEAFF
DNA: TGTGCCAGCAGTTACTTAGCTCTGGAGGGCACTGAAGCTTTCTTT
size: NA
V: TRBV6-6
D: NA
J: TRBJ1-1

CDR3: CASSPRAGYEQYF
DNA: TGTGCCAGCAGCCCCAGAGCAGGCTACGAGCAGTACTTC
size: NA
V: TRBV7-9
D: NA
J: TRBJ2-7

CDR3: CASSPRRGQGYEAFF
DNA: TGTGCCAGCAGTCCTCGCCGGGGACAGGGATATGAAGCTTTCTTT
size: NA
V: TRBV27
D: TRBD1
J: TRBJ1-1

CDR3: CASSWGSTDTQYF
DNA: TGTGCCAGCAGCTGGGGCAGCACAGATACGCAGTATTTT
size: few
V: TRBV5-6
D: NA
J: TRBJ2-3

CDR3: CASSQFAGSNQPQHF
DNA: TGTGCCAGCAGCCAATTCGCCGGTAGCAATCAGCCCCAGCATTTT
size: NA
V: TRBV16
D: NA
J: TRBJ1-5

CDR3: CASTTWTEARYEQYF
DNA: TGTGCCAGCACCACCTGGACCGAGGCTCGTTACGAGCAGTACTTC
size: NA
V: TRBV7-9
D: NA
J: TRBJ2-7

CDR3: CSVPDPLEKLFF
DNA: TGCAGCGTTCCGGATCCGTTGGAAAAACTGTTTTTT
size: NA
V: TRBV29-1
D: NA
J: TRBJ1-4

CDR3: CASSEFNGDTEAFF
DNA: TGTGCCAGCAGTGAATTCAACGGCGACACTGAAGCTTTCTTT
size: few
V: TRBV25-1
D: NA
J: TRBJ1-1

CDR3: CASSIGGVGYGYTF
DNA: TGTGCCAGCAGTATTGGGGGGGTCGGCTATGGCTACACCTTC
size: once
V: TRBV9
D: NA
J: TRBJ1-2

CDR3: CASSEGTENQPQHF
DNA: TGTGCCAGCAGTGAAGGGACGGAGAATCAGCCCCAGCATTTT
size: NA
V: TRBV6-1
D: NA
J: TRBJ1-5

CDR3: CASSLVAGNQPQHF
DNA: TGTGCCAGCAGCTTGGTGGCAGGGAATCAGCCCCAGCATTTT
size: NA
V: TRBV5-6
D: NA
J: TRBJ1-5

CDR3: CATEDTEAFF
DNA: TGTGCCACAGAGGACACTGAAGCTTTCTTT
size: few
V: TRBV30
D: NA
J: TRBJ1-1

CDR3: CASSEGTSYTF
DNA: TGTGCCAGCAGTGAAGGGACGAGCTACACCTTC
size: NA
V: TRBV2
D: NA
J: TRBJ1-2

CDR3: CASSTRIGGGRVDEQFF
DNA: TGTGCCAGCAGTACCCGGATCGGGGGGGGCCGGGTAGATGAGCAGTTCTTC
size: few
V: TRBV7-8
D: TRBD2
J: TRBJ2-1

CDR3: CASSLAGGDTEAFF
DNA: TGCGCCAGCAGCTTGGCAGGGGGTGACACTGAAGCTTTCTTT
size: few
V: TRBV5-1
D: TRBD1
J: TRBJ1-1

CDR3: CAWRTTSGAYNEQFF
DNA: TGTGCCTGGAGGACGACTAGCGGGGCGTACAATGAGCAGTTCTTC
size: NA
V: TRBV30
D: TRBD2
J: TRBJ2-1

CDR3: CASSYRQAPFSGYTF
DNA: TGTGCCAGCAGTTACCGACAGGCCCCTTTTTCCGGCTACACCTTC
size: NA
V: TRBV6-5
D: NA
J: TRBJ1-2

CDR3: CARSTGAFGYTF
DNA: TGTGCCAGGAGCACAGGGGCCTTTGGCTACACCTTC
size: few
V: TRBV7-4
D: TRBD1
J: TRBJ1-2

CDR3: CASIQPGGTEAFF
DNA: TGTGCCAGCATCCAACCCGGGGGCACTGAAGCTTTCTTT
size: few
V: TRBV6-6
D: NA
J: TRBJ1-1

CDR3: CASSDGTEETQYF
DNA: TGTGCCAGCAGTGATGGGACAGAAGAGACCCAGTACTTC
size: once
V: TRBV5-4
D: TRBD1
J: TRBJ2-5

CDR3: CASSLQSYEQYF
DNA: TGTGCCAGCAGCTTACAGTCCTACGAGCAGTACTTC
size: NA
V: TRBV13
D: NA
J: TRBJ2-7

CDR3: CASSMRDFSYNEQFF
DNA: TGTGCCAGCAGTATGAGAGACTTCAGCTACAATGAGCAGTTCTTC
size: NA
V: TRBV6-5
D: NA
J: TRBJ2-1

CDR3: CSAPRTERAYEQYF
DNA: TGCAGCGCACCACGGACTGAACGTGCCTACGAGCAGTACTTC
size: NA
V: TRBV29-1
D: NA
J: TRBJ2-7

CDR3: CASSRITGDPTEAFF
DNA: TGTGCCAGCAGCCGAATCACCGGGGACCCGACTGAAGCTTTCTTT
size: few
V: TRBV14
D: NA
J: TRBJ1-1

CDR3: CASTHGDSPLNEQFF
DNA: TGTGCCAGCACCCATGGGGACTCGCCCCTGAATGAGCAGTTCTTC
size: NA
V: TRBV6-5
D: NA
J: TRBJ2-1

CDR3: CASSLGSSGTDYGYTF
DNA: TGTGCCAGCAGCTTAGGATCATCCGGGACAGACTATGGCTACACCTTC
size: NA
V: TRBV13
D: TRBD1
J: TRBJ1-2